Listed here are 23 T cell receptor beta chains from one sample, sequenced in a study of shared clonotypes between healthy human individuals. Only in-frame clones appear in the TCRdb table, and some are missing; sequencing was by immunoSEQ multiplex PCR. The data contain some 2,500,000 clones, roughly 93% of them seen just once; the ten biggest clones take up about 0.34%. The sequencing input was naive CD4+ T cells from PBMCs. Subset of the sample: CD45RA+ positively selected. The receptor set was obtained from a man aged 18 to 29 in good health. Some clones in this sample may be carry-over from other donors' samples.

The rearrangement uses TRBV19 and TRBJ2-1; D is ambiguous. The CDR3 extends over 15 amino acids. V shed 1 base and J shed 5 bases, with 12 bases lying between them. CDR1 and CDR2 from the germline V gene are LNHDA and SQIVND (reference sequence). The CDR3 bases are TGTGCCAGTAGTATAGGGGTGATTTCTAACAATGAGCAGTTCTTC. Its protein is CASSIGVISNNEQFF.

CDR3 sequence reads: CASSGNRGANTEAFF. The CDR3 nucleotides read TGTGCCAGCAGCGGTAACAGGGGAGCGAACACTGAAGCTTTCTTT. This chain joins TRBV7-2 and TRBJ1-1; the match to TRBD1 covers 7 bases. CDR3 length equals 15 residues. Unmatched junction bases numbered 7, after V lost 5 bases and J lost 1 base. The germline gives CDR1 SGHTA, CDR2 FQGNSA.

This chain links TRBV9 with TRBJ2-7; perhaps TRBD1 as D (6 bases). The CDR3 length is 15 residues. V was clipped by 4 bases and J by 6 bases, with 20 bases between them. CDR1 is SGDLS and CDR2 is YYNGEE in the germline V gene. The CDR3 coding sequence is TGTGCCAGCAGCTTAGACGGACTGGGGGCCCGCGAGCAGTACTTC. Its protein product is CASSLDGLGAREQYF.

The rearrangement uses TRBV2 and TRBJ1-1; no definite D call. The CDR3 has 15 amino acids. Germline CDR1 SNHLY, CDR2 FYNNEI. Trimming cost V 4 bases and J 1 base, with 13 bases left between them. The CDR3 nucleotides read TGTGCCAGCAGTGGAAAGTTTGGAGGGAACACTGAAGCTTTCTTT. Protein: CASSGKFGGNTEAFF.

This chain links TRBV21-1 with TRBJ1-1; the table names TRBD1, a call not compared with the DNA. TRBV21-1 is a pseudogene. This CDR3 is built from 15 residues. Here the CDR3 DNA reads TGTGCCAGCAGCCACAGGGGTTGGGGCGACACTGAAGCTTTCTTT. Its translation is CASSHRGWGDTEAFF.

The chain couples TRBV5-1 to TRBJ2-5, with 8 bases fitting TRBD2. The CDR3 loop spans 13 amino acids. V shed 4 bases, J shed 5 bases, and the junction held 4 bases outside the gene matches. The V gene's germline CDR1 is SGHRS and CDR2 YFSETQ. The CDR3 region is CASSNPGGETQYF. In DNA, the CDR3 is TGCGCCAGCAGCAACCCGGGGGGGGAGACCCAGTACTTC.

This clone was observed a single time. This chain joins TRBV29-1 and TRBJ2-5; 9 bases align to TRBD1. The V gene end was trimmed by 6 bases and the J gene end by 5 bases; junction bases not matched to a gene: 13. Germline loops: CDR1 SQVTM, CDR2 ANQGSEA. The CDR3 extends over 15 amino acids. The CDR3 DNA sequence: TGCAGCGTCCAACAGGGGGCTATCGGTGGGGAGACCCAGTACTTC. It translates to CSVQQGAIGGETQYF.

The chain links TRBV10-1 to TRBJ2-3, with D perhaps TRBD2 (6 bases). Trimming removed 0 bases from V and 1 base from J, with 8 bases in between. The CDR3 consists of 15 residues. Germline V lookup: CDR1 WNHNN, CDR2 SYGVQD (reference sequence). The CDR3 protein is CASSESAGRTDTQYF. The CDR3 DNA reads as TGCGCCAGCAGTGAGTCGGCGGGGCGCACAGATACGCAGTATTTT.

The rearrangement links TRBV18 to TRBJ1-4, with D possibly being TRBD1 (6 bases). Germline V gives CDR1 KGHSH, CDR2 LQKENI. CDR3 length: 15 residues. V was pared by 4 bases and J by 5 bases, with 14 bases between. The DNA of the CDR3 is TGTGCCAGCTCACGCAACAGGGTGGGAAATGAAAAACTGTTTTTT. Protein product: CASSRNRVGNEKLFF.

Turning to this clone: Additional DNA sequences in this sample encode the identical CDR3. The chain uses TRBV5-8 and TRBJ1-2; D is unclear. Trimming shortened V by 0 bases and J by 5 bases, and 2 bases separated the two germline ends. The CDR3 covers 11 residues. Germline V gene lookup returns CDR1 SGHTS and CDR2 YDEGEE. Written as DNA, the CDR3 is TGTGCCAGCAGCTTGGATTATGGCTACACCTTC. This gives the protein CASSLDYGYTF.

This chain joins TRBV9 and TRBJ1-2; TRBD1 matches 7 bases. The CDR3 runs to 15 residues. V gave up 2 bases and J gave up 8 bases; unmatched junction bases: 12. The germline V gene encodes CDR1 SGDLS and CDR2 YYNGEE. The CDR3 coding sequence is TGTGCCAGCAGCGTTAGGACAGGACCCGCGGAAGGCTACACCTTC. Translated, it gives CASSVRTGPAEGYTF.

V and J are TRBV29-1 and TRBJ2-5, with 10 bases identical to TRBD1. Germline V lookup: CDR1 SQVTM, CDR2 ANQGSEA. The J segment lost 4 bases and the V segment lost 4 bases, leaving 9 bases of the junction unmatched. This CDR3 has 15 residues. For the CDR3, the DNA is TGCAGCGTTGCCACCGGGACAGGGGTTGTAGAGACCCAGTACTTC. It codes for CSVATGTGVVETQYF.

This chain connects TRBV30 to TRBJ2-5, with D possibly matching TRBD1 (5 bases). The CDR3 runs to 13 residues. Trimming shortened V by 0 bases and J by 7 bases, and 12 bases separated the two germline ends. The germline CDR1 and CDR2 sequences are GTSNPN and SVGIG (reference sequence). CDR3 amino acids: CAWSVQGTGTQYF. The CDR3 DNA is TGTGCCTGGAGTGTTCAGGGAACAGGGACCCAGTACTTC.

The CDR3 DNA sequence: TGTGCCAGCAAAGCGGGAAGCAATCAGCCCCAGCATTTT. It encodes CASKAGSNQPQHF. The V gene is TRBV6-6, the J gene TRBJ1-5; D is undetermined. V was pared by 7 bases and J by 1 base, with 8 bases between. The V gene's germline CDR1 is MNHNY and CDR2 SVGAGI (reference sequence). This CDR3 spans 13 amino acids.

This chain joins TRBV9 and TRBJ2-3; 7 bases map to TRBD2. The length of the CDR3 is 13 residues. The V and J ends lost 4 bases and 6 bases, in that order; junction bases with no gene match: 5. Germline values: CDR1 SGDLS, CDR2 YYNGEE. The chain's CDR3 is CASSLSGLDTQYF. CDR3 nucleotide sequence: TGTGCCAGCAGCCTTAGCGGGCTCGATACGCAGTATTTT.

DNA for the CDR3: TGTGCCAGCAGGATACAACAGGGGGCTACGGGCTACACCTTC. Its translation is CASRIQQGATGYTF. V gene TRBV28 combines with J gene TRBJ1-2; 9 positions match TRBD1. Germline assignment: CDR1 MDHEN and CDR2 SYDVKM. The CDR3 covers 14 residues. Trimming at V came to 6 bases and at J to 8 bases, leaving 10 bases not matched to a gene.

The CDR3: CASSPLTLTGATEAFF. CDR3 nucleotide sequence: TGTGCCAGCTCACCACTAACCTTGACAGGGGCCACTGAAGCTTTCTTT. V usage is TRBV18 and J usage is TRBJ1-1; TRBD1 matches 8 bases. Unmatched junction bases numbered 8, after V lost 1 base and J lost 4 bases. This CDR3 contains 16 residues. Germline assignment: CDR1 KGHSH and CDR2 LQKENI. The whole variable domain, filled in from reference TRBV18 and TRBJ1-1, reads NAGVMQNPRHLVRRRGQEARLRCSPMKGHSHVYWYRQLPEEGLKFMVYLQKENIIDESGMPKERFSAEFPKEGPSILRIQQVVRGDSAAYFCASSPLTLTGATEAFFGQGTRLTVV.

The chain recombines TRBV28 with TRBJ2-7; 7 bases agree with TRBD1. Per the germline V gene, CDR1 is MDHEN and CDR2 is SYDVKM. V shed 9 bases and J 2 bases; nucleotides not matched to a gene: 7. The CDR3 loop spans 13 amino acids. In DNA, the CDR3 is TGTGCCAGTTGGGACAGCATAACCTACGAGCAGTACTTC. This sequence encodes CASWDSITYEQYF.

The J gene is TRBJ1-1, the V gene TRBV29-1; TRBD1 is a possible D gene (5 bases). The CDR3 spans 12 residues. CDR1 SQVTM and CDR2 ANQGSEA come from the germline V gene. Trimming left V 6 bases short and J 1 base short, with 9 bases between. The CDR3 nucleotides read TGCAGCGTCGGGACTCCGAACACTGAAGCTTTCTTT. This sequence encodes CSVGTPNTEAFF.

This clone came up once. The chain employs TRBV27 and TRBJ1-1; D remains ambiguous. Trimming left V 1 base short and J 2 bases short, with 8 bases between. Germline V gives CDR1 MNHEY, CDR2 SMNVEV (reference sequence). This CDR3 has 14 residues. CDR3 protein: CASSLWRDNTEAFF. CDR3 DNA sequence: TGTGCCAGCAGTTTATGGCGGGATAACACTGAAGCTTTCTTT.

The gene calls are TRBV11-3 and TRBJ2-1; tentatively, D is TRBD1 or TRBD2 (5 bases each). The ends were cut back, 5 bases at V and 8 bases at J, with 16 bases in the middle. There are 14 residues in the CDR3. The V gene's germline CDR1 is SGHNT and CDR2 YENEEA. DNA of the CDR3: TGTGCCAGCAGCCAAGCACTCGGGGCCCATGAGCAGTTCTTC. Translation: CASSQALGAHEQFF. Together with reference TRBV11-3 and TRBJ2-1, the CDR3 gives the full variable domain: EAGVVQSPRYKIIEKKQPVAFWCNPISGHNTLYWYLQNLGQGPELLIRYENEEAVDDSQLPKDRFSAERLKGVDSTLKIQPAELGDSAVYLCASSQALGAHEQFFGPGTRLTVL.

Worth noting for this clone: The sample holds other DNA sequences that translate to the same CDR3. The chain has TRBV11-2 and TRBJ2-2; perhaps TRBD2 as D (5 bases). The germline CDR1 and CDR2 sequences are SGHAT and FQNNGV. The V and J ends lost 1 base and 5 bases respectively, with 8 bases between them. This CDR3 contains 14 residues. This CDR3 is CASSLARGTGELFF. CDR3 DNA: TGTGCCAGCAGCTTAGCACGGGGAACCGGGGAGCTGTTTTTT.

The chain links TRBV19 to TRBJ2-7; possible D gene TRBD2, 5 bases. This CDR3 region has 14 residues. Trimming took off 6 bases at V and 2 bases at J, with 14 bases between the two ends. Germline V gene data show CDR1 as LNHDA and CDR2 as SQIVND (reference sequence). The CDR3 sequence: CASSQAGGPYEQYF. Here the CDR3 DNA reads TGTGCCAGTAGCCAGGCGGGCGGTCCCTACGAGCAGTACTTC.